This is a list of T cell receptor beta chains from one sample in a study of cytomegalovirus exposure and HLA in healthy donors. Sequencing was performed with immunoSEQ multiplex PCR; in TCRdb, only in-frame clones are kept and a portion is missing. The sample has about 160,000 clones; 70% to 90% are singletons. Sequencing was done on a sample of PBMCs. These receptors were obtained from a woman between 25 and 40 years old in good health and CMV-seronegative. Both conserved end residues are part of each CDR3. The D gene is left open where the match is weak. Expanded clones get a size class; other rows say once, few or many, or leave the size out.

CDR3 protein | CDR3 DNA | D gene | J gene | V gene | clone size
CASSPRTGAGGYEQYF | TGTGCCAGCAGCCCCAGGACAGGGGCTGGGGGATACGAGCAGTACTTC | TRBD1 | TRBJ2-7 | TRBV5-4 | few
CASSRDRVFYGANVLTF | TGTGCCAGCAGCCGGGACAGGGTGTTCTATGGGGCCAACGTCCTGACTTTC | TRBD1 | TRBJ2-6 | TRBV2 | .
CASSSRPNYGYTF | TGTGCCAGCAGCTCCCGTCCAAACTATGGCTACACCTTC | . | TRBJ1-2 | TRBV11-2 | .
CASSPQGASGNTIYF | TGTGCCAGCAGTCCACAGGGTGCGTCCGGAAACACCATATATTTT | . | TRBJ1-3 | TRBV28 | .
CASSLEAGEWTGELFF | TGTGCCAGCAGCTTGGAGGCAGGGGAATGGACCGGGGAGCTGTTTTTT | . | TRBJ2-2 | TRBV5-4 | .
CASSPQGARHYGYTF | TGTGCCAGCAGTCCTCAGGGGGCAAGACACTATGGCTACACCTTC | TRBD1 | TRBJ1-2 | TRBV2 | .
CASSLYLGGNQPQHF | TGTGCCAGCAGTTTATATCTTGGGGGCAATCAGCCCCAGCATTTT | . | TRBJ1-5 | TRBV28 | .
CASSEALQGNEQFF | TGTGCCAGCAGTGAAGCGCTTCAGGGAAATGAGCAGTTCTTC | . | TRBJ2-1 | TRBV2 | .
CASSPEWPSLINEQYF | TGTGCCAGCAGTCCGGAGTGGCCTTCTTTGATAAACGAGCAGTACTTC | . | TRBJ2-7 | TRBV5-6 | .
CASSSGGTRDAEQYF | TGTGCCAGCAGCTCCGGGGGGACTAGAGACGCCGAGCAGTACTTC | TRBD2 | TRBJ2-7 | TRBV5-6 | once
CASGLDRGGIGELFF | TGTGCTAGTGGTTTGGACAGGGGAGGAATCGGGGAGCTGTTTTTT | . | TRBJ2-2 | TRBV12-5 | once
CASSLGSINRATEAFF | TGTGCCAGCAGCTTAGGTTCCATTAACCGAGCCACTGAAGCTTTCTTT | . | TRBJ1-1 | TRBV5-4 | .
CASSRTGEHQPQHF | TGTGCCAGCAGCCGGACAGGGGAGCATCAGCCCCAGCATTTT | TRBD1 | TRBJ1-5 | TRBV7-2 | .
CSVEDLGVRIGDQETQYF | TGCAGCGTTGAAGATTTAGGCGTACGGATCGGGGACCAAGAGACCCAGTACTTC | . | TRBJ2-5 | TRBV29-1 | .
CSVVFLAEAFF | TGCAGCGTTGTATTCTTGGCAGAAGCTTTCTTT | . | TRBJ1-1 | TRBV29-1 | .
CASSQAMGRGDYGYTF | TGTGCCAGCAGCCAGGCAATGGGGAGGGGCGACTATGGCTACACCTTC | . | TRBJ1-2 | TRBV4-2 | .
CASGSPSGGQTQYF | TGTGCCAGCGGATCGCCTAGCGGGGGACAGACCCAGTACTTC | TRBD2 | TRBJ2-5 | TRBV7-2 | .
CASSFRETQYF | TGTGCCAGCAGCTTCAGGGAGACCCAGTACTTC | . | TRBJ2-5 | TRBV7-9 | .
CASSLRTQDRNGYTF | TGTGCCAGCAGCCTCCGAACTCAAGATAGAAATGGCTACACCTTC | . | TRBJ1-2 | TRBV11-1 | .